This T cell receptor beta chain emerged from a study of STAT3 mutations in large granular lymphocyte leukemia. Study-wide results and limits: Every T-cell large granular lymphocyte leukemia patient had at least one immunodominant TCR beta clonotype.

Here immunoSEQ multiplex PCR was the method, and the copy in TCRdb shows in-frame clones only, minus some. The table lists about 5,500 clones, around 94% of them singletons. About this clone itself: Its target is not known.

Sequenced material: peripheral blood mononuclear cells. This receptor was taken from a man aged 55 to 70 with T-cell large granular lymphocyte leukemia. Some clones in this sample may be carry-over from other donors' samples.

CDR3 DNA: TGTGCCAGCAGCCTAACAGGGGGCGCCTATGGCTACACCTTC. Its translation: CASSLTGGAYGYTF. The chain combines TRBV6-5 with TRBJ1-2, with TRBD1 identical over 9 bases. The germline CDR1 and CDR2 sequences are MNHEY and SVGAGI. J was trimmed by 4 bases and V by 6 bases; bases with no gene match: 6. The CDR3 runs 14 residues.